Listed below are T cell receptor beta chains from one sample, sequenced in a study of blood T cells in healthy people across ages. TCRdb independently ran MiXCR on the 5' RACE reads; one entry per CDR3 protein. The data contain about 1.1 million distinct CDR3 sequences, 35% to 40% of them singletons. The sample was blood. The source of these receptors is a young man in good health. Each CDR3 is given with its conserved first and last residue. D genes are given only for firm matches. Size values are once, few and many counts, or a class for expanded clones, and some rows have none.

CDR3nt: TGCAGTGCTTCGGACAGGGTATCGGGAGAGACCCAGTACTTC; CDR3aa: CSASDRVSGETQYF; j_gene: TRBJ2-5; d_gene: TRBD1; abundance: few; v_gene: TRBV20-1
CDR3nt: TGCAGTGCTACCTCCGGACGCGCTCAAAACAATGAGCAGTTCTTC; CDR3aa: CSATSGRAQNNEQFF; j_gene: TRBJ2-1; d_gene: NA; abundance: few; v_gene: TRBV20-1
CDR3nt: TGTGCCAGCAGTGTTGGGCAGTTCAACAATGAGCAGTTCTTC; CDR3aa: CASSVGQFNNEQFF; j_gene: TRBJ2-1; d_gene: NA; abundance: NA; v_gene: TRBV2
CDR3nt: TGTGCCAGCAGTATAGAGGTGGAGAATGAGCAGTTCTTC; CDR3aa: CASSIEVENEQFF; j_gene: TRBJ2-1; d_gene: NA; abundance: few; v_gene: TRBV6-4
CDR3nt: TGCGCCAGCAGCCAGCAAAAGGAAGACCTAAATTCACCCCTCCACTTT; CDR3aa: CASSQQKEDLNSPLHF; j_gene: TRBJ1-6; d_gene: NA; abundance: NA; v_gene: TRBV4-3
CDR3nt: TGTGCCACGGGTGACCCGGGACAGGGCAGGAATGAGCAGTACTTC; CDR3aa: CATGDPGQGRNEQYF; j_gene: TRBJ2-7; d_gene: TRBD1; abundance: NA; v_gene: TRBV24-1
CDR3nt: TGTGCCAGCAGCTCACATGGGTCCCAGGCGTTCTTC; CDR3aa: CASSSHGSQAFF; j_gene: TRBJ2-1; d_gene: NA; abundance: few; v_gene: TRBV14
CDR3nt: TGTGCCAGCAGCTTAGAGGGACAAGGGGCGGATCACACCTTC; CDR3aa: CASSLEGQGADHTF; j_gene: TRBJ1-2; d_gene: NA; abundance: few; v_gene: TRBV13
CDR3nt: TGCGCCAGCAGCCAACAGGCCTCTGGAAACACCATATATTTT; CDR3aa: CASSQQASGNTIYF; j_gene: TRBJ1-3; d_gene: NA; abundance: NA; v_gene: TRBV4-3
CDR3nt: TGTGCCAGCTCCCTAAGGCACAGTAGCACAGATACGCAGTATTTT; CDR3aa: CASSLRHSSTDTQYF; j_gene: TRBJ2-3; d_gene: NA; abundance: NA; v_gene: TRBV2
CDR3nt: TGTGCCAGCAGTCCGCTCGGTTCGCATAACTATGGCTACACCTTC; CDR3aa: CASSPLGSHNYGYTF; j_gene: TRBJ1-2; d_gene: NA; abundance: NA; v_gene: TRBV12-3/TRBV12-4
CDR3nt: TGCGCCAGCAGCCATTTGACAGGGGGCGCTCTACAGCCCCAGCATTTT; CDR3aa: CASSHLTGGALQPQHF; j_gene: TRBJ1-5; d_gene: TRBD1; abundance: few; v_gene: TRBV4-1
CDR3nt: TGTGCCAGCAGCGTAGTGGGAGTTGTTGGCTACACCTTC; CDR3aa: CASSVVGVVGYTF; j_gene: TRBJ1-2; d_gene: NA; abundance: few; v_gene: TRBV9
CDR3nt: TGTGCCAGCAGCCCCCTGTGGAGCACTGAAGCTTTCTTT; CDR3aa: CASSPLWSTEAFF; j_gene: TRBJ1-1; d_gene: NA; abundance: once; v_gene: TRBV7-9
CDR3nt: TGTGCCAGTAGCCGTACTAGCGGGAGCTTCGATGAGCAGTTCTTC; CDR3aa: CASSRTSGSFDEQFF; j_gene: TRBJ2-1; d_gene: TRBD2; abundance: NA; v_gene: TRBV19
CDR3nt: TGCAGTGCTAGACCGGACGGGGCCTATGGCTACACCTTC; CDR3aa: CSARPDGAYGYTF; j_gene: TRBJ1-2; d_gene: NA; abundance: NA; v_gene: TRBV20-1
CDR3nt: TGTGCCAGCAGCCCTCCGGGACAGGGGATTCTCTCTGAAGCTTTCTTT; CDR3aa: CASSPPGQGILSEAFF; j_gene: TRBJ1-1; d_gene: TRBD1; abundance: NA; v_gene: TRBV3-1
CDR3nt: TGTGCCATCAGTGAGTCAACGGGATACAATGAGCAGTTCTTC; CDR3aa: CAISESTGYNEQFF; j_gene: TRBJ2-1; d_gene: NA; abundance: many; v_gene: TRBV10-3
CDR3nt: TGTGCCAGCGGACTCGCGCCACTCTCTGGAAACACCATATATTTT; CDR3aa: CASGLAPLSGNTIYF; j_gene: TRBJ1-3; d_gene: NA; abundance: NA; v_gene: TRBV9
CDR3nt: TGCGCCAGCAGCCGATCACCAGGGGGCGACACCGGGGAGCTGTTTTTT; CDR3aa: CASSRSPGGDTGELFF; j_gene: TRBJ2-2; d_gene: TRBD1; abundance: NA; v_gene: TRBV4-1
CDR3nt: TGTGCCAGCTCAGCCGAGGGACAGACGAACACTGAAGCTTTCTTT; CDR3aa: CASSAEGQTNTEAFF; j_gene: TRBJ1-1; d_gene: TRBD1; abundance: NA; v_gene: TRBV18
CDR3nt: TGTGCCGGCAGCGTCGCTGGGGGCTACGAGCAGTACTTC; CDR3aa: CAGSVAGGYEQYF; j_gene: TRBJ2-7; d_gene: NA; abundance: NA; v_gene: TRBV9
CDR3nt: TGCAGTGCTAGGCTAGCGGGGTTATACAATGAGCAGTACTTC; CDR3aa: CSARLAGLYNEQYF; j_gene: TRBJ2-4; d_gene: TRBD2; abundance: NA; v_gene: TRBV20-1
CDR3nt: TGCAGTCCGAGACCTAGCGGGGGGTCGGATGAGCAGTTCTTC; CDR3aa: CSPRPSGGSDEQFF; j_gene: TRBJ2-1; d_gene: TRBD2; abundance: NA; v_gene: TRBV20-1
CDR3nt: TGCAGTGCTGGACGGGACAGGGGCTTTTCCAATGAGCAGTACTTC; CDR3aa: CSAGRDRGFSNEQYF; j_gene: TRBJ2-5; d_gene: TRBD1; abundance: NA; v_gene: TRBV20-1
CDR3nt: TGCAGCGTTGGGAGGGGGGGGACAGGGTCTTTTAACACTGAAGCTTTCTTT; CDR3aa: CSVGRGGTGSFNTEAFF; j_gene: TRBJ1-1; d_gene: TRBD1; abundance: NA; v_gene: TRBV29-1
CDR3nt: TGTGCCAGCTCACCACTCGGGACAAATTACAATGAGCAGTTCTTC; CDR3aa: CASSPLGTNYNEQFF; j_gene: TRBJ2-1; d_gene: NA; abundance: NA; v_gene: TRBV18
CDR3nt: TGTGCCAGCGGACGGCCTTATGGAGCCTCATACAATGAGCAGTACTTC; CDR3aa: CASGRPYGASYNEQYF; j_gene: TRBJ2-7; d_gene: NA; abundance: NA; v_gene: TRBV9
CDR3nt: TGTGCCAGCAGCCTTATCCTCGGACAGGGGGCGCGGGACACTGAAGCTTTCTTT; CDR3aa: CASSLILGQGARDTEAFF; j_gene: TRBJ1-1; d_gene: TRBD1; abundance: NA; v_gene: TRBV4-2
CDR3nt: TGTGCCAGCAGTCCACCGAGGGGAGGGGTGGCTGAAGCTTTCTTT; CDR3aa: CASSPPRGGVAEAFF; j_gene: TRBJ1-1; d_gene: NA; abundance: NA; v_gene: TRBV27
CDR3nt: TGTGCCAGCAGTTTATTTTCCTTCGGTGGACGCAATCAGCCCCAGCATTTT; CDR3aa: CASSLFSFGGRNQPQHF; j_gene: TRBJ1-5; d_gene: NA; abundance: NA; v_gene: TRBV28
CDR3nt: TGTGCCAGCAGTGACGAAAGCGGGGGCTCGTACAATGAGCAGTTCTTC; CDR3aa: CASSDESGGSYNEQFF; j_gene: TRBJ2-1; d_gene: TRBD2; abundance: NA; v_gene: TRBV6-4
CDR3nt: TGTGCCAGCAGCCTACCGGGCTCCCTCCCTATTTATGGCTACACCTTC; CDR3aa: CASSLPGSLPIYGYTF; j_gene: TRBJ1-2; d_gene: NA; abundance: NA; v_gene: TRBV4-2
CDR3nt: TGTGCCAGGAGGGACCCGGGGAATTCACCCCTCCACTTT; CDR3aa: CARRDPGNSPLHF; j_gene: TRBJ1-6; d_gene: NA; abundance: NA; v_gene: TRBV19
CDR3nt: TGCGCCAGCAGCCAAGAGGGGGGGACCAACGATGGCTACACCTTC; CDR3aa: CASSQEGGTNDGYTF; j_gene: TRBJ1-2; d_gene: NA; abundance: NA; v_gene: TRBV4-3
CDR3nt: TGTGCCACTTGGGGACAGGGGGCGTCAGATGAGCAGTTCTTC; CDR3aa: CATWGQGASDEQFF; j_gene: TRBJ2-1; d_gene: TRBD1; abundance: once; v_gene: TRBV6-2/TRBV6-3
CDR3nt: TGTGCCAGCATCCTGGAGGGGGGCCGAACTAATGAGCAGTTCTTC; CDR3aa: CASILEGGRTNEQFF; j_gene: TRBJ2-1; d_gene: NA; abundance: NA; v_gene: TRBV7-9
CDR3nt: TGCGCCAGCAGCCAATTACCGAGAGCCACAGATACGCAGTATTTT; CDR3aa: CASSQLPRATDTQYF; j_gene: TRBJ2-3; d_gene: NA; abundance: many; v_gene: TRBV4-1
CDR3nt: TGTGCCAGCAGCTTGGTTACTTCGGCAAATACGCAGTATTTT; CDR3aa: CASSLVTSANTQYF; j_gene: TRBJ2-3; d_gene: NA; abundance: few; v_gene: TRBV11-2
CDR3nt: TGTGCCAGCAGTGCGGGACAGAAAGACGAGCAGTACTTC; CDR3aa: CASSAGQKDEQYF; j_gene: TRBJ2-7; d_gene: NA; abundance: NA; v_gene: TRBV6-2/TRBV6-3
CDR3nt: TGTGCCAGCAGGGTAGAGTCTCGCCCCGATACGCAGTATTTT; CDR3aa: CASRVESRPDTQYF; j_gene: TRBJ2-3; d_gene: NA; abundance: NA; v_gene: TRBV7-2
CDR3nt: TGCGCCAGCAGCCAAGGAGGGGGCCCCGGCCGTGAAGCTTTCTTT; CDR3aa: CASSQGGGPGREAFF; j_gene: TRBJ1-1; d_gene: TRBD1; abundance: NA; v_gene: TRBV4-3
CDR3nt: TGTGCCAGCAGTTACCCAAAGGGACTAGCGGGGATGTATGAGCAGTACTTC; CDR3aa: CASSYPKGLAGMYEQYF; j_gene: TRBJ2-7; d_gene: TRBD2; abundance: NA; v_gene: TRBV6-2/TRBV6-3
CDR3nt: TGTGCCAGCAGCCAAGGGGGGACGACCCGGGCTTTCTTT; CDR3aa: CASSQGGTTRAFF; j_gene: TRBJ1-1; d_gene: NA; abundance: few; v_gene: TRBV3-1
CDR3nt: TGTGCCAGCAGCCTGGAGGCTGACAGCTCCTACGAGCAGTACTTC; CDR3aa: CASSLEADSSYEQYF; j_gene: TRBJ2-7; d_gene: NA; abundance: NA; v_gene: TRBV5-4
CDR3nt: TGTGCCAGCTCACGGACAGGGGATCGGTATGGCTACACCTTC; CDR3aa: CASSRTGDRYGYTF; j_gene: TRBJ1-2; d_gene: TRBD1; abundance: few; v_gene: TRBV18
CDR3nt: TGTGCCAGCAGCCATAGCACAGGGGGCCATCAGCCCCAGCATTTT; CDR3aa: CASSHSTGGHQPQHF; j_gene: TRBJ1-5; d_gene: TRBD1; abundance: few; v_gene: TRBV12-3/TRBV12-4
CDR3nt: TGTGCCATCAGTGAGCAGCGGGGGCTCCAAGAGACCCAGTACTTC; CDR3aa: CAISEQRGLQETQYF; j_gene: TRBJ2-5; d_gene: TRBD2; abundance: NA; v_gene: TRBV10-3
CDR3nt: TGTGCCAGCAGTTACAGCTCTGGAAACACCATATATTTT; CDR3aa: CASSYSSGNTIYF; j_gene: TRBJ1-3; d_gene: NA; abundance: NA; v_gene: TRBV6-2/TRBV6-3
CDR3nt: TGCAGTGCTAGGAGGGGCAGCTACAATGAGCAGTACTTC; CDR3aa: CSARRGSYNEQYF; j_gene: TRBJ2-7; d_gene: NA; abundance: NA; v_gene: TRBV20-1
CDR3nt: TGCGCCAGCAGCCCTCCGGGACAGCCATATAACTACACCTTC; CDR3aa: CASSPPGQPYNYTF; j_gene: TRBJ1-2; d_gene: TRBD1; abundance: NA; v_gene: TRBV4-3